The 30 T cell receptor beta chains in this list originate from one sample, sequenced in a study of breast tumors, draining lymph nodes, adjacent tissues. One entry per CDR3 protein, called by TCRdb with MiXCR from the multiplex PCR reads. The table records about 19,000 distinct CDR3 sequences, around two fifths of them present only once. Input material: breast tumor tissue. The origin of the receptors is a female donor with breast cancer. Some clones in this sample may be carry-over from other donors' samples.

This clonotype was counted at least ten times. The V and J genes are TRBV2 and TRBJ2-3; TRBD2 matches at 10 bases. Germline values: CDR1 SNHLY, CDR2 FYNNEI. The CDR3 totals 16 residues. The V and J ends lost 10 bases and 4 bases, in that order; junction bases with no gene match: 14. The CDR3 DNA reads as TGTGCCATCACCCTCGGAGCGGGAGGGACGGCAGATACGCAGTATTTT. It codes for CAITLGAGGTADTQYF.

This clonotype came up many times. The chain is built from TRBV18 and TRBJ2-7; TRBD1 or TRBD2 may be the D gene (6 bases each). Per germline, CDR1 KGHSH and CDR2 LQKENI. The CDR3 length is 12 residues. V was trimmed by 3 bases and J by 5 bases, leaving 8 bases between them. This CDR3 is CASSPGGDEQYF. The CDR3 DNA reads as TGTGCCAGCTCACCGGGGGGCGACGAGCAGTACTTC.

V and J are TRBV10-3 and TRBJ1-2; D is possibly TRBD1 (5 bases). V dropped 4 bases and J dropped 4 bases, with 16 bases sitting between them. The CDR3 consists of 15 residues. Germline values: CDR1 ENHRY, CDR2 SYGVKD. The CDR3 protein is CAISGGQGSPYGYTF. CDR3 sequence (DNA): TGTGCCATCAGTGGGGGCCAGGGCTCTCCCTATGGCTACACCTTC.

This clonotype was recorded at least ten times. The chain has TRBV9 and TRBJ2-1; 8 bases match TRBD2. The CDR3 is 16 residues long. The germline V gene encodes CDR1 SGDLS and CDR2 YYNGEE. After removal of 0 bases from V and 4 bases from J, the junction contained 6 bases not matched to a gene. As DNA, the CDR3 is TGTGCCAGCAGCGTAGAAGGTAGCGGGGTTTACAATGAGCAGTTCTTC. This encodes CASSVEGSGVYNEQFF. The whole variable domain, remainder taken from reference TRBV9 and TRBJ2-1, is DSGVTQTPKHLITATGQRVTLRCSPRSGDLSVYWYQQSLDQGLQFLIQYYNGEERAKGNILERFSAQQFPDLHSELNLSSLELGDSALYFCASSVEGSGVYNEQFFGPGTRLTVL.

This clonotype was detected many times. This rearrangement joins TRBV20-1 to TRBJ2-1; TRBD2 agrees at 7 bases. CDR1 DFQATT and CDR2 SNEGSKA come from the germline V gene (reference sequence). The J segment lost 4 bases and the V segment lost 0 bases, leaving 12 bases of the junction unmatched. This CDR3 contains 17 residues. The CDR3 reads CSARDPSRGSSYNEQFF. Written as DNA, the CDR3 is TGCAGTGCTAGAGACCCGAGTCGCGGGAGCTCGTACAATGAGCAGTTCTTC.

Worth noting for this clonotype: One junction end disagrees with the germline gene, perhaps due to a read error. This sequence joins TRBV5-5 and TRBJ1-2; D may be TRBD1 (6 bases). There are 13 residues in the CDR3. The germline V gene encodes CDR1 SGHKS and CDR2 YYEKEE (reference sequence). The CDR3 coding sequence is TGTGCCAGCAGCTTCGGACAGACCTATGGCAACACCTTC. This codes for CASSFGQTYGNTF.

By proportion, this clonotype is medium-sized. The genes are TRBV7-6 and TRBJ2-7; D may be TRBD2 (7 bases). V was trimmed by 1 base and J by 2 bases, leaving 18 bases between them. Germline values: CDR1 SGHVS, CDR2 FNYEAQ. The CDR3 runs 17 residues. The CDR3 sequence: CASSLDDGGLEAYEQYF. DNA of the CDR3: TGTGCCAGCAGCTTAGATGACGGGGGGCTCGAGGCCTACGAGCAGTACTTC.

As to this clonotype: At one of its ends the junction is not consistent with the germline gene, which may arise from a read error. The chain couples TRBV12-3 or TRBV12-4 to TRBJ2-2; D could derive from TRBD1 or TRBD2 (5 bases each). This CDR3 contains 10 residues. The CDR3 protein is CASSRRELSF. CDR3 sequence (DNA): TGTGCCAGCAGTCGCAGGGAGCTGTCTTTT.

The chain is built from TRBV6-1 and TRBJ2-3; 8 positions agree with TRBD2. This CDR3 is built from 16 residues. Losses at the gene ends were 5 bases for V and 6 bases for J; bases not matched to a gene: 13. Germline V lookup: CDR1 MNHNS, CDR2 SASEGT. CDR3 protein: CASSQPGSGTSDTQYF. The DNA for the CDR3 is TGTGCCAGCAGTCAACCGGGTAGCGGGACCTCGGATACGCAGTATTTT.

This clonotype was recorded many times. The CDR3 spells CASSQGLAGVSGELFF. The CDR3 coding sequence is TGTGCCAGCAGCCAAGGACTAGCGGGAGTGTCTGGGGAGCTGTTTTTT. The chain links TRBV3-1 to TRBJ2-2; 12 nucleotides agree with TRBD2. Trimming cost V 1 base and J 8 bases; bases outside gene matches: 5. Germline values: CDR1 LGHDT, CDR2 YNNKEL (reference sequence). This CDR3 has 16 residues.

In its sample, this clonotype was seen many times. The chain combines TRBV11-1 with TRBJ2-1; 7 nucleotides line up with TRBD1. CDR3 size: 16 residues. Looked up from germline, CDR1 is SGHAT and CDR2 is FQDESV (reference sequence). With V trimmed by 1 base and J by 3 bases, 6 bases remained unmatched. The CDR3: CASSLGTGTVYNEQFF. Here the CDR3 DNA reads TGTGCCAGCAGCTTAGGGACCGGGACAGTCTACAATGAGCAGTTCTTC.

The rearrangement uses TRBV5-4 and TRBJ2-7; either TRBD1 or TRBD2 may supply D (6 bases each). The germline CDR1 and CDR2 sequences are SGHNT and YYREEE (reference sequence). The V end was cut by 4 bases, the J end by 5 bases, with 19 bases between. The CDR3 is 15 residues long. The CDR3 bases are TGTGCCAGCAGCCCGGGGGACACGCCGTCCCACGAGCAGTACTTC. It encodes CASSPGDTPSHEQYF.

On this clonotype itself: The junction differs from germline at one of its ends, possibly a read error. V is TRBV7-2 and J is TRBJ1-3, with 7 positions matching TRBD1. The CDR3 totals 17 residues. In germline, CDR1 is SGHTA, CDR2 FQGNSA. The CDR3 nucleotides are TGTGCCAGCAGCATAGCCGGGACAGTGATCTCTGGAAACACCATATATTTT. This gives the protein CASSIAGTVISGNTIYF.

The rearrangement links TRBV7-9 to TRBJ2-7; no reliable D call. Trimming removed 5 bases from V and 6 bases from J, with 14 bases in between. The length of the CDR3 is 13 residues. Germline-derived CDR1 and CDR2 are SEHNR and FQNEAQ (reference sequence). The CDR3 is CASSQEVPSEQYF. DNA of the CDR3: TGTGCCAGCAGCCAAGAAGTTCCAAGCGAGCAGTACTTC.

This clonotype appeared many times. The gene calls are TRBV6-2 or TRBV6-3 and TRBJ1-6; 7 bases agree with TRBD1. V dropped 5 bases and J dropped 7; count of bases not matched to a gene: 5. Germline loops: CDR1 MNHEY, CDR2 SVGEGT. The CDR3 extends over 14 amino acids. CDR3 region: CASSHPGQNSPLHF. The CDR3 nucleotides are TGTGCCAGCAGTCACCCGGGACAGAATTCACCCCTCCACTTT.

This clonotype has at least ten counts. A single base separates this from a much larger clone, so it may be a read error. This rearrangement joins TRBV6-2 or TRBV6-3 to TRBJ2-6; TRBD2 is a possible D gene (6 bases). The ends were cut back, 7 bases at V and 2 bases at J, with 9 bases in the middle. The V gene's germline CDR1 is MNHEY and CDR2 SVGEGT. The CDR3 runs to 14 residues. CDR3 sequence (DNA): TGTGCCAGCACTCGCGGGACTGGGGCCAACGTCCTGACTTTC. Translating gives CASTRGTGANVLTF.

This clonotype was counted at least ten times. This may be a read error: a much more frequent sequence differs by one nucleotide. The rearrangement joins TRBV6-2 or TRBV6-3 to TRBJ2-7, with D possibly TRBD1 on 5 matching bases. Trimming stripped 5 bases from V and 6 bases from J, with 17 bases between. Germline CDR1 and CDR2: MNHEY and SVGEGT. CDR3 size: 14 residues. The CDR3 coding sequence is TGTGCCAGCAGTCGGTATGCAGGTAGGGGCGAGCAGTACTTC. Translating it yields CASSRYAGRGEQYF.

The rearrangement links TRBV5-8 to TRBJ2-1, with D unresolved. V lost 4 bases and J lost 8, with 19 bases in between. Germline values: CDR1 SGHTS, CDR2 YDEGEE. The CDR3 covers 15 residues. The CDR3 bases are TGTGCCAGCAGCCTTGGGGTGGTGAGCTGGGATGAGCAGTTCTTC. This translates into CASSLGVVSWDEQFF.

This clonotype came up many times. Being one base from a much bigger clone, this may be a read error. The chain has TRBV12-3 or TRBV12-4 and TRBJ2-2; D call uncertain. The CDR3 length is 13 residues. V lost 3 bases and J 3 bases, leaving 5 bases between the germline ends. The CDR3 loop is CASSFLHTGELFF. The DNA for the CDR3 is TGTGCCAGCAGTTTCCTGCACACCGGGGAGCTGTTTTTT.

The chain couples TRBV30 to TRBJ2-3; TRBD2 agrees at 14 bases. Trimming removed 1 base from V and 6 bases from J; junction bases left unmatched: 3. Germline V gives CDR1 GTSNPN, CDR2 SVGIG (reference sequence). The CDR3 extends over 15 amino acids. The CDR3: CAWSETSGRADTQYF. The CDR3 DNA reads TGTGCCTGGAGTGAGACTAGCGGGAGGGCGGATACGCAGTATTTT.

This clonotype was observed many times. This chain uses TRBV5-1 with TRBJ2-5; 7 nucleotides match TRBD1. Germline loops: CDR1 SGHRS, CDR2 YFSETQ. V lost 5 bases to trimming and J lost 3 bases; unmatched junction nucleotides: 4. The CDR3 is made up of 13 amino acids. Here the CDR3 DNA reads TGCGCCAGCAGGGGGACAGTAGAAGAGACCCAGTACTTC. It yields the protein CASRGTVEETQYF. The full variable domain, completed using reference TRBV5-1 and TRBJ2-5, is KAGVTQTPRYLIKTRGQQVTLSCSPISGHRSVSWYQQTPGQGLQFLFEYFSETQRNKGNFPGRFSGRQFSNSRSEMNVSTLELGDSALYLCASRGTVEETQYFGPGTRLLVL.

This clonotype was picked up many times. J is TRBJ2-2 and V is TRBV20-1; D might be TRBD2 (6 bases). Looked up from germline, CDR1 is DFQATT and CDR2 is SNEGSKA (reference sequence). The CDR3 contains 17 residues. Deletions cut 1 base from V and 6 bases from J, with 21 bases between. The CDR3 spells CSARVGSGSGGAGELFF. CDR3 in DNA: TGCAGTGCTAGAGTCGGTAGCGGATCCGGGGGAGCCGGGGAGCTGTTTTTT.

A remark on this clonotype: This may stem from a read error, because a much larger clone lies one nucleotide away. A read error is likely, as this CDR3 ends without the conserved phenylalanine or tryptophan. The CDR3 DNA reads TGTGCCAGCGGGGACAGGGTAAACTATGGCTACACCCTC. This codes for CASGDRVNYGYTL. V is TRBV6-2 or TRBV6-3 and J is TRBJ1-2; 9 nucleotides agree with TRBD1. CDR3 size: 13 residues. After removal of 8 bases from V and 2 bases from J, the junction contained 3 bases not matched to a gene. Germline assignment: CDR1 MNHEY and CDR2 SVGEGT.

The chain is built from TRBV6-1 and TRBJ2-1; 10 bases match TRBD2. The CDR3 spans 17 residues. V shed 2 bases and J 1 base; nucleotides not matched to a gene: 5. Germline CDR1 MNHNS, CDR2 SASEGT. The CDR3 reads CASSELAGAISYNEQFF. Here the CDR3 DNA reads TGTGCCAGCAGTGAACTAGCGGGAGCGATATCCTACAATGAGCAGTTCTTC.

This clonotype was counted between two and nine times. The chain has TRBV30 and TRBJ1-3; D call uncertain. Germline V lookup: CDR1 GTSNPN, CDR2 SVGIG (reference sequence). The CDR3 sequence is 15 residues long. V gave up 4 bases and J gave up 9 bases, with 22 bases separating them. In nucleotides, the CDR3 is TGTGCCTGGAAGCCACCTGGGCAACCTTCGGGCACCATATATTTT. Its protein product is CAWKPPGQPSGTIYF.

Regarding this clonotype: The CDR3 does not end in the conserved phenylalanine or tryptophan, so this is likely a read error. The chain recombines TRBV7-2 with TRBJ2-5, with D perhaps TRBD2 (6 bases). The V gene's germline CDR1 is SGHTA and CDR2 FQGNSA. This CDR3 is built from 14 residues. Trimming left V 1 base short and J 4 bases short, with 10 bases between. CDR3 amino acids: CASSLVVGGETQYP. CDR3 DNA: TGTGCCAGCAGCTTAGTTGTCGGGGGAGAGACCCAGTACCCC.

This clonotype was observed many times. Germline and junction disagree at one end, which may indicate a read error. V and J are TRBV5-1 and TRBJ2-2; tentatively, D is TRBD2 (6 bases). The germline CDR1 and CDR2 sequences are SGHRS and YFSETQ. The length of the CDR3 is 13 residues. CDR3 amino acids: CASRREVTEELFF. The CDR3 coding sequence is TGCGCCAGCAGGAGGGAGGTGACCGAGGAGCTGTTTTTT.

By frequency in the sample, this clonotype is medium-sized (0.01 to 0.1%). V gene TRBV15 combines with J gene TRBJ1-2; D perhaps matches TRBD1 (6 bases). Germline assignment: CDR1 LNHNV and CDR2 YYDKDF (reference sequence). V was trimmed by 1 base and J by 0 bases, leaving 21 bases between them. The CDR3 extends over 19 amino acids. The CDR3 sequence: CATSRAGTSNFIANYGYTF. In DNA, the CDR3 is TGTGCCACCAGCAGAGCGGGGACATCCAATTTTATCGCTAACTATGGCTACACCTTC.

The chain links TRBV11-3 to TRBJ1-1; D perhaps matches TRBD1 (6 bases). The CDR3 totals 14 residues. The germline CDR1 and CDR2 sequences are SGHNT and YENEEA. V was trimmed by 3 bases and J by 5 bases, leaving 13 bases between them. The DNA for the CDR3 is TGTGCCAGCAGCTTGCGGGGGGCAGGGACTGAAGCTTTCTTT. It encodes CASSLRGAGTEAFF.

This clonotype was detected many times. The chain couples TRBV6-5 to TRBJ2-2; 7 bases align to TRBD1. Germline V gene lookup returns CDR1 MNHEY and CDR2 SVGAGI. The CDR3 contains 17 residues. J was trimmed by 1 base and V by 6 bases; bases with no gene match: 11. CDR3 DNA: TGTGCCAGCAGGGCCCCCCCCGGGACAGAGAACACCGGGGAGCTGTTTTTT. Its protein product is CASRAPPGTENTGELFF.